Below, one T cell receptor (beta chain) is given with its context. The data stem from a study of cytomegalovirus exposure and HLA in healthy donors. Measured with immunoSEQ multiplex PCR; TCRdb has only the in-frame clones, and not every one. This table has around 73,000 clones, 70% to 90% appearing once. Losses at the gene ends were 0 bases for V and 8 bases for J; bases not matched to a gene: 6. Germline V CDR1 and CDR2: MRHNA, SNTAGT. The CDR3 contains 17 residues. The TCR was taken from a woman aged 18-30 years in good health and CMV-seropositive. Sequenced material: PBMCs. The genes are TRBV6-4 and TRBJ2-1; 14 bases align to TRBD2. CDR3 bases: TGTGCCAGCAGTGACTCGCCGACTAGCGGGGGGGCCGATGAGCAGTTCTTC. Protein: CASSDSPTSGGADEQFF.